This section outlines one TCR beta chain sequence together with its context. The data stem from a study of blood T cell repertoires in COVID-19. The CDR3 totals 14 residues. TCRdb's table, derived via immunoSEQ multiplex PCR, lists solely in-frame clones and lacks some. The sample carries approximately 250,000 clones, approximately 90% recorded once. The TCR sequence derives from a man aged 35 to 55 who had been exposed to COVID-19. This sequence joins TRBV21-1 and TRBJ2-4; the table's D call, TRBD2, has no DNA check behind it. TRBV21-1 is labeled a pseudogene. Material: PBMCs or T cells enriched from blood (not recorded which). CDR3 sequence: CASSKVWGGNIQYF. CDR3 in DNA: TGTGCCAGCAGCAAGGTCTGGGGGGGCAACATTCAGTACTTC.